This T cell receptor (beta chain) was captured in a study of CD8 T cells in ankylosing spondylitis. Whole-study results and caveats: Ankylosing spondylitis blood appeared to be characterized by a TCR beta motif of eight highly homologous variants. Matched ankylosing spondylitis synovial fluid reportedly contained a significantly enriched population of disease-linked clones.

Germline V CDR1 and CDR2: DFQATT, SNEGSKA (reference sequence). Trimming cost V 0 bases and J 6 bases; bases outside gene matches: 7. CDR3 length: 14 residues. TCRdb re-called the 5' RACE reads with MiXCR, one entry per CDR3 protein. The sample shows a few hundred thousand distinct CDR3 sequences, over 8.5% of them seen only once. The sample holds a few counts of this clonotype. As yet, its antigen is unknown. The sample was blood, either unsorted or a sorted T cell fraction (not recorded which). The gene calls are TRBV20-1 and TRBJ2-7, with TRBD2 matching 8 bases. This clonotype originated in a male donor with ankylosing spondylitis or in good health (not recorded which). The CDR3 protein is CSARDPGLVAEQYF. In DNA, the CDR3 is TGCAGTGCTAGAGACCCGGGACTAGTAGCCGAGCAGTACTTC.